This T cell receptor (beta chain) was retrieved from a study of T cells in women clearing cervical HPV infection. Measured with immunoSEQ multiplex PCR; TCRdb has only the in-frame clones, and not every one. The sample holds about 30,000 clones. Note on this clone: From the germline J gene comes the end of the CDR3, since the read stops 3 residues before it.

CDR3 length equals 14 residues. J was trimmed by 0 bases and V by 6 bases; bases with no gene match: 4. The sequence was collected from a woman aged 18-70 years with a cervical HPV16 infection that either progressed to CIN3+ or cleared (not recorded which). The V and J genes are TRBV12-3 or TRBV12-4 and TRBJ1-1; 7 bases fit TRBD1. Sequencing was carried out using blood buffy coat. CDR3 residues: CASSNRGMNTEAFF. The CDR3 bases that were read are TGTGCCAGCAGCAACAGGGGAATGAACACTGAA.